This TCR beta chain was obtained from a study of HIV-infected patients and healthy controls. This clonotype was seen ten or more times. Antigen: not known. 450 to 600 ng RNA was reverse transcribed with alpha and beta constant-region primers. Separate chain-specific third strand synthesis with multiplexing indices produced the alpha and beta libraries. A single record per CDR3 protein comes from TCRdb applying MiXCR to the 5' RACE reads. The profile shows 15,000 to 20,000 distinct CDR3 sequences, 12% of them singletons. Broader study findings: Significantly higher mean Gini indices appeared in HIV-infected repertoires, possibly reflecting oligoclonality. Mean usage of eight alpha and eight beta V genes differed significantly in HIV-infected patients versus controls. Compared with healthy controls, HIV-infected patients showed less CDR3 sharing between individuals.

No cell fractionation was done, so the repertoire covers all unsorted peripheral blood T cells. V lost 4 bases to trimming and J lost 2 bases; unmatched junction nucleotides: 11. The CDR3 is 17 amino acids. Germline values: CDR1 SGHDT, CDR2 YYEEEE. The J gene is TRBJ1-4, the V gene TRBV5-6; 7 bases are a match to TRBD1. This clonotype was obtained from an adult in good health. The material sequenced was blood. The CDR3 reads CASSVRGTVGTNEKLFF. CDR3 nucleotides: TGTGCCAGCAGCGTGAGAGGGACAGTCGGTACTAATGAAAAACTGTTTTTT. Variable domain in full (rest from reference TRBV5-6 and TRBJ1-4): DAGVTQSPTHLIKTRGQQVTLRCSPKSGHDTVSWYQQALGQGPQFIFQYYEEEERQRGNFPDRFSGHQFPNYSSELNVNALLLGDSALYLCASSVRGTVGTNEKLFFGSGTQLSVL.